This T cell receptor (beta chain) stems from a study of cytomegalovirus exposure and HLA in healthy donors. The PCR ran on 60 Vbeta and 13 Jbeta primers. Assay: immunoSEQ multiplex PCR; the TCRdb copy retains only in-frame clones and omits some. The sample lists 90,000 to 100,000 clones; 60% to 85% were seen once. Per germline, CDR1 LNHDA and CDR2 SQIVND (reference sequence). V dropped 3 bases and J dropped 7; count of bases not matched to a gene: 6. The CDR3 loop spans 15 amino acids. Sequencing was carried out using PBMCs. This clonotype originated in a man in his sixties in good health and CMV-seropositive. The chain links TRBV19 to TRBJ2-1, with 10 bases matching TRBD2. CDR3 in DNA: TGTGCCAGTAGTATGCCGAGCGGGGGGGCGAATGAGCAGTTCTTC. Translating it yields CASSMPSGGANEQFF.